The T cell receptor (beta chain) described here comes from a study of response to subunit inactivated influenza vaccine. Findings and limits, study-wide: Authors suggested seasonal influenza vaccinations each recruit few new T cells.

Germline CDR1 is KGHDR and CDR2 is SFDVKD. The CDR3 consists of 16 residues. V shed 6 bases and J 6 bases; nucleotides not matched to a gene: 4. This clonotype turned up a few times. Its target is not known. One entry per CDR3 protein, called by TCRdb with MiXCR from the RT-PCR reads. Seen here are roughly 710,000 distinct CDR3 sequences, 12% to 15% observed once, and the top ten hold 7.6%. The sample consisted of PBMCs from blood, taken less than 15 days before vaccination. The sequence was collected from a man in his forties or fifties who received an inactivated influenza vaccine. The rearrangement joins TRBV24-1 to TRBJ2-1, with 16 positions matching TRBD2. CDR3 DNA: TGTGCCACCAGTCCCGGGACTAGCGGGAGGGGCAATGAGCAGTTCTTC. Amino acid sequence: CATSPGTSGRGNEQFF.